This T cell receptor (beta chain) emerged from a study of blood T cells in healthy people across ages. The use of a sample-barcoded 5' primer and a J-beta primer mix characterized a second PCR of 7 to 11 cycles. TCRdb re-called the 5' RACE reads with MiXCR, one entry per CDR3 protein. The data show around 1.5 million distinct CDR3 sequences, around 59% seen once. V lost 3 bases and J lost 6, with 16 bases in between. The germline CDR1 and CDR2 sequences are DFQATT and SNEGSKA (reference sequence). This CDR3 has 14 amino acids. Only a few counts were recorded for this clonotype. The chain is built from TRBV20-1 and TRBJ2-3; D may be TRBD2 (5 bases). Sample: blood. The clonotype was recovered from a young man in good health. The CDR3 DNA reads TGCAGTGCTAGTTTGCGAGCGGTGGAGGATACGCAGTATTTT. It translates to CSASLRAVEDTQYF.